This T cell receptor (beta chain) is drawn from a study of blood T cell repertoires in COVID-19. Across the study: The samples span acute and convalescent COVID-19 from the United States, Italy and Spain.

Germline-derived CDR1 and CDR2 are SGHRS and YFSETQ. Trimming left V 0 bases short and J 4 bases short, with 8 bases between. The CDR3 covers 14 residues. This table comes from immunoSEQ multiplex PCR, and its TCRdb copy is limited to in-frame clones, with some not included. Among under 350,000 clones, 75% to 90% were seen once, and the ten largest hold about 5%. To note about this clone: This sample also contains other DNA sequences that code for the same CDR3.

The source of this sequence is a man aged 35 to 55 with acute or convalescent COVID-19. The sequenced sample consisted of peripheral blood. The J gene is TRBJ2-1, the V gene TRBV5-1; perhaps TRBD2 as D (6 bases). DNA of the CDR3: TGCGCCAGCAGCTTGGTCGGGGGTTACAATGAGCAGTTCTTC. Residues: CASSLVGGYNEQFF. Full variable domain (missing parts from reference TRBV5-1 and TRBJ2-1): KAGVTQTPRYLIKTRGQQVTLSCSPISGHRSVSWYQQTPGQGLQFLFEYFSETQRNKGNFPGRFSGRQFSNSRSEMNVSTLELGDSALYLCASSLVGGYNEQFFGPGTRLTVL.